What follows describes a single T cell receptor beta chain. Original data processing: For nucleated cells, counts were estimated from reference gene primer amplification. Sequenced by immunoSEQ multiplex PCR; TCRdb stores in-frame clones only, minus some. The D gene and trimming were derived from the DNA, and the V and J assignments and clone size from that table. The sample lists 160,000 or so clones, around 90% occurring once. Trimming cost V 4 bases and J 2 bases, with 16 bases left between them. The CDR3 contains 15 residues. Germline lookup yields CDR1 SGHRS and CDR2 YFSETQ. These data are taken from a study of blood T cell repertoires in COVID-19. On the study more broadly: From the United States, Italy and Spain came samples of acute and convalescent COVID-19. From T cells, B-cell-depleted T cells, or PBMCs came the material, which was cDNA or gDNA.

Sequences were obtained from peripheral blood. This chain links TRBV5-1 with TRBJ2-7; possible D gene TRBD1, 6 bases. The TCR originated in a man aged 55 to 70 with acute or convalescent COVID-19. DNA for the CDR3: TGCGCCAGCAGCCCCGGGATCCAGGGGACCTACGAGCAGTACTTC. Protein sequence: CASSPGIQGTYEQYF. Combining the CDR3 with reference TRBV5-1 and TRBJ2-7 gives the whole variable domain KAGVTQTPRYLIKTRGQQVTLSCSPISGHRSVSWYQQTPGQGLQFLFEYFSETQRNKGNFPGRFSGRQFSNSRSEMNVSTLELGDSALYLCASSPGIQGTYEQYFGPGTRLTVT.